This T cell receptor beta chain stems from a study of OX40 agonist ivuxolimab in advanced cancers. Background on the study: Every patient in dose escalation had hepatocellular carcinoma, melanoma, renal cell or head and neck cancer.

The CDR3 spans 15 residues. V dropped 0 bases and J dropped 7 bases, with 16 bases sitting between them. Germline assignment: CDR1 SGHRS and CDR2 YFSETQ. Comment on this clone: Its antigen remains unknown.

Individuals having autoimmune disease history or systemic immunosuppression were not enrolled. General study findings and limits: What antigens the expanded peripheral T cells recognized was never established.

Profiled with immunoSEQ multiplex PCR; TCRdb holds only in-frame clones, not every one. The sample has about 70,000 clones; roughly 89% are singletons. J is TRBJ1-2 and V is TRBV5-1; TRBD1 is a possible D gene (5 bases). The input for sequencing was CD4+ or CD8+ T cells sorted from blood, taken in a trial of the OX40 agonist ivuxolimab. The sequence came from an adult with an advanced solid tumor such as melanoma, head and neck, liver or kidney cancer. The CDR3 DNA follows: TGCGCCAGCAGCTTGGAAGGGACCACGCTGGGTGGCTACACCTTC. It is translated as CASSLEGTTLGGYTF.